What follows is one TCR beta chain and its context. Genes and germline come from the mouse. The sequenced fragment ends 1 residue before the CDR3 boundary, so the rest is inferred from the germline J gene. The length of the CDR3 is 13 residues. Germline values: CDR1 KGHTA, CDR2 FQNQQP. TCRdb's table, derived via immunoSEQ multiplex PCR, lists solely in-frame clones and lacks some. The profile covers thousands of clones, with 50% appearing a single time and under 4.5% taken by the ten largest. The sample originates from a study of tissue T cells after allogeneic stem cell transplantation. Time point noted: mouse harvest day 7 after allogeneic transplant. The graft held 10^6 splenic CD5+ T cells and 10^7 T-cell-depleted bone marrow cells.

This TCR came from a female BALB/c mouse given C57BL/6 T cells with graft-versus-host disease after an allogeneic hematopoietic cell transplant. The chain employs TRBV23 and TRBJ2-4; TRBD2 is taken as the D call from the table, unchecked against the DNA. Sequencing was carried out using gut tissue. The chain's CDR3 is CSSSQSLVNTLYF. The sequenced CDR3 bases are TGCTCCAGCAGTCAATCGCTGGTAAACACCTTGTAC.